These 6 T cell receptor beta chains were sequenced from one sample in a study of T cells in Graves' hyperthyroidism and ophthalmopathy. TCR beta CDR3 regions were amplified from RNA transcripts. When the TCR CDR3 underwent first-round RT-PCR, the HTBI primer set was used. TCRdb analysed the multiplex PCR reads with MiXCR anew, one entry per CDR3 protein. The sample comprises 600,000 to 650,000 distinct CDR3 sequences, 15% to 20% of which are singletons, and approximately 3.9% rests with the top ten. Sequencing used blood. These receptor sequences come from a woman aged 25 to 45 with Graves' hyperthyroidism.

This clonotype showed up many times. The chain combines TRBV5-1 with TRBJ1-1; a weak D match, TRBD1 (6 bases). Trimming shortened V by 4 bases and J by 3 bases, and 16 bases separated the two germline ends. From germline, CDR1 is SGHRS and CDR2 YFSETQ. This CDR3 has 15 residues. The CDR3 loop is CASSPIGGSDTEAFF. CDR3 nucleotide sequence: TGCGCCAGCAGCCCGATAGGGGGATCGGACACTGAAGCTTTCTTT.

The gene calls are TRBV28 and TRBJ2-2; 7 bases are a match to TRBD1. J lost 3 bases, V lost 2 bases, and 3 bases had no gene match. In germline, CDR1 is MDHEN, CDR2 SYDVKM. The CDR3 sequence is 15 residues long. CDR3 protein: CASSLLDRDTGELFF. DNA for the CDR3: TGTGCCAGCAGTTTACTTGACAGGGACACCGGGGAGCTGTTTTTT.

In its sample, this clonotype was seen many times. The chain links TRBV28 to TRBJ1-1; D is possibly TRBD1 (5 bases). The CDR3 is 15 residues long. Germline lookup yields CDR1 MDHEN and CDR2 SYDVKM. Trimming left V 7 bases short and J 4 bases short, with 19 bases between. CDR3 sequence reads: CASTRAGIGVTEAFF. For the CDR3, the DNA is TGTGCCAGCACTAGGGCAGGGATAGGGGTCACTGAAGCTTTCTTT.

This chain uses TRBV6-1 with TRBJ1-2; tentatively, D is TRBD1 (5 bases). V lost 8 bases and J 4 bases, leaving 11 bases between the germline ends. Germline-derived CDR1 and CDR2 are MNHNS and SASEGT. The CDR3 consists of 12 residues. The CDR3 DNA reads TGTGCCAGCTTGGGACTGCTCTATGGCTACACCTTC. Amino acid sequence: CASLGLLYGYTF.

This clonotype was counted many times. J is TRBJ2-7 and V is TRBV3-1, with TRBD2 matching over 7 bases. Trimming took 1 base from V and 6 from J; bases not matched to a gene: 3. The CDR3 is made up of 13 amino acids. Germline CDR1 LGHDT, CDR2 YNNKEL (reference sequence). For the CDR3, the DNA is TGTGCCAGCAGCCAAGTGTCGGGGGGCGAGCAGTACTTC. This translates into CASSQVSGGEQYF.

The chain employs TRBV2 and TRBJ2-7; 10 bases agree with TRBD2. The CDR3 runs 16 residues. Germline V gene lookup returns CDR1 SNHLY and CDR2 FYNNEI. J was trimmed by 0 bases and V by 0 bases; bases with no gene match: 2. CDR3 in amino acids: CASSEALAGGSYEQYF. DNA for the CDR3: TGTGCCAGCAGTGAAGCTTTAGCGGGAGGCTCCTACGAGCAGTACTTC.